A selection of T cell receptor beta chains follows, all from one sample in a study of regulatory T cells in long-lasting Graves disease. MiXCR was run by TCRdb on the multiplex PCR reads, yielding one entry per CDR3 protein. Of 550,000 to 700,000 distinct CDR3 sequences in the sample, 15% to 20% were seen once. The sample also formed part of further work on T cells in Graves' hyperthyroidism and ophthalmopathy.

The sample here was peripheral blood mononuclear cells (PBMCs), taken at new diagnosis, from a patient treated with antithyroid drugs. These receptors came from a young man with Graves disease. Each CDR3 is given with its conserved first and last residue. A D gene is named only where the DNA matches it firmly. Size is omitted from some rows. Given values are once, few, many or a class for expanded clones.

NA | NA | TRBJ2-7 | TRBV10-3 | CAIRPDSSEQYF | TGTGCCATCAGACCGGACAGCTCCGAGCAGTACTTC
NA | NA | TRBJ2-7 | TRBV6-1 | CASWPRQESSYEQYF | TGTGCCAGCTGGCCCCGACAGGAGAGCTCCTACGAGCAGTACTTC
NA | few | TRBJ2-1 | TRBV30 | CAWSPLGGGGNEQFF | TGTGCCTGGAGTCCCCTGGGGGGCGGGGGCAATGAGCAGTTCTTC
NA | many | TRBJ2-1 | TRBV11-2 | CASSFEMGPTTLNEQFF | TGTGCCAGCAGCTTTGAGATGGGACCCACAACCCTCAATGAGCAGTTCTTC
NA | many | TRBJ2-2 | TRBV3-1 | CACLEGNTGELFF | TGTGCCTGCCTGGAAGGTAACACCGGGGAGCTGTTTTTT
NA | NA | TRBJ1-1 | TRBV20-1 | CSARCQSTEAFF | TGCAGTGCTAGATGCCAGTCCACTGAAGCTTTCTTT
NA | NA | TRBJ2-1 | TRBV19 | CASSTFDNEQFF | TGTGCCAGTAGTACGTTTGACAATGAGCAGTTCTTC
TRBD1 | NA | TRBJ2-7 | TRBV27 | CASSLKQGAPYEQYF | TGTGCCAGCAGTTTGAAACAGGGGGCCCCCTACGAGCAGTACTTC
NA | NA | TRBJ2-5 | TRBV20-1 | CSARVFHPGQETQYF | TGCAGTGCTAGAGTCTTTCATCCGGGGCAAGAGACCCAGTACTTC
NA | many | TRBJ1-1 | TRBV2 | CASSVQLNTEAFF | TGTGCCAGCAGTGTTCAGTTGAACACTGAAGCTTTCTTT
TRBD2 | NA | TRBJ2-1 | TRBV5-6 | CASVAGLAGVNEQFF | TGTGCCAGCGTTGCTGGACTAGCGGGAGTGAATGAGCAGTTCTTC
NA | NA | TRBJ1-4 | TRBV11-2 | CASSQGDRATNEKLFF | TGTGCCAGCAGCCAAGGAGACCGAGCAACTAATGAAAAACTGTTTTTT
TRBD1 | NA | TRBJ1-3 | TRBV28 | CASRSGTGGFYSGNTIYF | TGTGCCAGCAGATCCGGGACAGGGGGCTTTTACTCTGGAAACACCATATATTTT
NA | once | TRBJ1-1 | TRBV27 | CASSGGGGDTEAFF | TGTGCCAGCAGTGGGGGGGGGGGGGACACTGAAGCTTTCTTT
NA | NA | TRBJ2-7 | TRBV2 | CASSDEQGGREQYF | TGTGCCAGCAGTGATGAGCAGGGGGGGCGCGAGCAGTACTTC
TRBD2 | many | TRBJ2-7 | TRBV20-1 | CSARGLAGGGEQYF | TGCAGTGCCAGGGGACTAGCGGGAGGAGGCGAGCAGTACTTC
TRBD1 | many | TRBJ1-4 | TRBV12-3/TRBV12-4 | CASRGLVNEKLFF | TGTGCCAGTAGGGGGCTGGTTAATGAAAAACTGTTTTTT
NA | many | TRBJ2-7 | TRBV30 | CAWSKQGSEQYF | TGTGCCTGGAGCAAACAGGGCTCCGAGCAGTACTTC
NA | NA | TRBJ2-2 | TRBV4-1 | CASSQLRNTGELFF | TGCGCCAGCAGCCAACTAAGGAACACCGGGGAGCTGTTTTTT
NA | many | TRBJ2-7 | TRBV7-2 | CASSLEEGMAYEQYF | TGTGCCAGCAGCTTAGAGGAGGGAATGGCGTACGAGCAGTACTTC
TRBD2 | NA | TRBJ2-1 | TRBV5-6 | CASRLLAGLYNEQFF | TGTGCCAGCAGACTTCTAGCGGGCCTTTACAATGAGCAGTTCTTC
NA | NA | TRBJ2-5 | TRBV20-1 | CSARHRVQETQYF | TGCAGTGCTAGGCACAGGGTTCAAGAGACCCAGTACTTC
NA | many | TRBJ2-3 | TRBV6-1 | CASSRQTDTQYF | TGTGCCAGCAGTAGACAGACAGATACGCAGTATTTT
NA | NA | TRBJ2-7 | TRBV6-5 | CASSYSGTETYEQYF | TGTGCCAGCAGTTACTCGGGGACGGAGACCTACGAGCAGTACTTC
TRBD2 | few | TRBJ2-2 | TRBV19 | CASSPLSSGSTGELFF | TGTGCCAGTAGTCCTTTGTCTAGCGGAAGCACCGGGGAGCTGTTTTTT
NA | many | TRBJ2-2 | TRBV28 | CASSFVSGSGELFF | TGTGCCAGCAGTTTTGTGTCAGGGTCCGGGGAGCTGTTTTTT
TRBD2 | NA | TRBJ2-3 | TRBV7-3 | CASSSGLGDTQYF | TGTGCCAGCAGCTCGGGACTAGGGGATACGCAGTATTTT
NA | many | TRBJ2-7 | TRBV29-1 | CSVEGGDTYEQYF | TGCAGCGTTGAAGGGGGCGACACCTACGAGCAGTACTTC
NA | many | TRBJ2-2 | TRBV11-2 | CASRILSPGELFF | TGTGCCAGCAGAATCCTGTCACCCGGGGAGCTGTTTTTT
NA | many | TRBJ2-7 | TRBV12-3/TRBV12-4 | CASSLAGWNDEQYF | TGTGCCAGCAGTTTGGCGGGGTGGAACGACGAGCAGTACTTC
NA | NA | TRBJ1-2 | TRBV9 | CASSVEAFYGYTF | TGTGCCAGCAGCGTAGAGGCTTTCTATGGCTACACCTTC
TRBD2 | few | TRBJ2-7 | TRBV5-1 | CASSPMTSSYEQYF | TGCGCCAGCAGCCCGATGACTAGCAGTTACGAGCAGTACTTC
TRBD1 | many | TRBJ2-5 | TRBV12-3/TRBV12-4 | CASREDRAETQYF | TGTGCCAGCAGGGAGGACAGGGCTGAGACCCAGTACTTC
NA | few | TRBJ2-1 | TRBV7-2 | CASSKPPHNEQFF | TGTGCCAGCAGTAAGCCTCCCCACAATGAGCAGTTCTTC
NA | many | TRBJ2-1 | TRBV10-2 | CASNELEWLAAYNEQFF | TGCGCCAGCAACGAACTCGAATGGCTAGCAGCGTACAATGAGCAGTTCTTC
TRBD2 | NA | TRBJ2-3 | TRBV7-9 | CASSLGTSGRVDTQYF | TGTGCCAGCAGCCTCGGGACTAGCGGGAGAGTAGATACGCAGTATTTT
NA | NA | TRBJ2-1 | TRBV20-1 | CSAIRGARMDEQFF | TGCAGTGCTATACGGGGGGCCCGGATGGATGAGCAGTTCTTC
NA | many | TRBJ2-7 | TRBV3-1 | CASSQDWQGFSYEQYF | TGTGCCAGCAGCCAAGATTGGCAGGGCTTCTCCTACGAGCAGTACTTC
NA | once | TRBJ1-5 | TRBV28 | CASSHLNSNQPQHF | TGTGCCAGCAGTCACCTGAATAGCAATCAGCCCCAGCATTTT
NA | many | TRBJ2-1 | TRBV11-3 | CASSSHRSKQFF | TGTGCCAGCAGCTCCCATCGAAGCAAGCAGTTCTTC
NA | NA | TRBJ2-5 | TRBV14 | CASSLGITETQYF | TGTGCCAGCAGCCTTGGGATTACTGAGACCCAGTACTTC
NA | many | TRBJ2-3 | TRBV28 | CASSLIRRDTQYF | TGTGCCAGCAGTTTAATTAGGCGCGATACGCAGTATTTT
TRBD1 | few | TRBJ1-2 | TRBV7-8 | CASSLRDRGGSGGYTF | TGTGCCAGCAGCTTAAGGGACAGGGGAGGTTCGGGTGGCTACACCTTC
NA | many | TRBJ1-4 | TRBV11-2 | CASSTSDSLLF | TGTGCCAGCAGCACCTCGGACAGCTTGCTTTTT
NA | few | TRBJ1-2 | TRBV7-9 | CASTRRAGYGYTF | TGTGCCAGCACTCGGCGGGCAGGTTATGGCTACACCTTC
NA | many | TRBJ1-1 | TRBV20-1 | CSARGNTEAFF | TGCAGTGCTAGGGGGAACACTGAAGCTTTCTTT
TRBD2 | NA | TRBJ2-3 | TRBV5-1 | CASSFPNRTSIGTDTQYF | TGCGCCAGCAGCTTCCCTAACCGGACTAGCATAGGCACAGATACGCAGTATTTT
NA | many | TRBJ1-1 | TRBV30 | CAWSGGEGTEAFF | TGTGCCTGGAGCGGGGGTGAGGGCACTGAAGCTTTCTTT
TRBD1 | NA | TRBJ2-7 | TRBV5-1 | CASSLDGTGYLYVQYF | TGCGCCAGCAGCTTGGACGGGACAGGATACCTCTACGTGCAGTACTTC
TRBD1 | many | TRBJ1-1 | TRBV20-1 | CSASAGGGFTEAFF | TGCAGTGCTAGTGCAGGGGGCGGATTTACTGAAGCTTTCTTT
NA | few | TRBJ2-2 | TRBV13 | CARNTGELFF | TGTGCCAGAAACACCGGGGAGCTGTTTTTT
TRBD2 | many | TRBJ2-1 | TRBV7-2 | CASSLGGGLAVYNEQFF | TGTGCCAGCAGCTTAGGGGGTGGACTAGCGGTATACAATGAGCAGTTCTTC
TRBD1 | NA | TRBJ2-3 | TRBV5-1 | CASSEGQGALDTQYF | TGCGCCAGCAGCGAGGGACAGGGGGCTTTAGATACGCAGTATTTT
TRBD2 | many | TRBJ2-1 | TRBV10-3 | CAISGGASGGSYNEQFF | TGTGCCATCAGCGGCGGGGCTAGCGGAGGTTCCTACAATGAGCAGTTCTTC
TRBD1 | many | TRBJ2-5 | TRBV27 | CASSPSSQGETQYF | TGTGCCAGCAGTCCGAGCAGCCAGGGGGAAACCCAGTACTTC